This TCR beta chain was sequenced in a study of post-analysis software for immune sequencing data. Study at large: Recorded disease courses covered relapsing-remitting, secondary progressive and progressive-relapsing multiple sclerosis. Some patients had no subtype annotation. Broader study findings: Same-batch samples co-clustered strongly by F measure. Roughly five TRBV segments, including TRBV5-6, TRBV5-1 and TRBV20-1, were more frequent in patients than controls. Versus controls, multiple sclerosis patients showed significantly lower diversity (normalized Chao1).

Unique molecular identifiers were present in the TCR beta cDNA libraries. Hundreds of thousands of cDNA molecules came from around 1 to 10 million T cells. TCRdb independently ran MiXCR on the PCR reads; one entry per CDR3 protein. The sample has 750,000 to 950,000 distinct CDR3 sequences, around 50% seen once. This CDR3 has 16 residues. Per the germline V gene, CDR1 is MGHRA and CDR2 is YSYEKL. Trimming stripped 1 base from V and 1 base from J, with 12 bases between. In its sample, this clonotype was seen a few times. What it recognizes is unknown. The sample consisted of blood. This clonotype was sampled from a girl between 10 and 17 years old with multiple sclerosis. The rearrangement joins TRBV4-1 to TRBJ2-3; D not certain. In DNA form, the CDR3 reads TGCGCCAGCAGCCAAGCGTACTCATCCCGCACAGATACGCAGTATTTT. The encoded protein is CASSQAYSSRTDTQYF.